Listed below are T cell receptor beta chains from one sample, sequenced in a study of blood T cell repertoires in COVID-19. TCRdb keeps only in-frame clones here, not all; method: immunoSEQ multiplex PCR. This sample has approximately 210,000 clones, with 70% to 85% found just once. The sequenced sample was peripheral blood. These TCRs come from a woman of 80 years or more with COVID-19, enrolled during active disease. Each CDR3 is given with its conserved first and last residue. A D gene is named only where the DNA matches it firmly. Clone size appears in some rows only: once, few, many, or a class for an expanded clone.

V gene: TRBV5-3; clone size: .; J gene: TRBJ1-6; D gene: .; CDR3 DNA: TGTGCCAGAAGCTTTCTCCCGGGAAGCTCCTATAATTCACCCCTCCACTTT; CDR3 protein: CARSFLPGSSYNSPLHF
V gene: TRBV2; clone size: .; J gene: TRBJ1-1; D gene: .; CDR3 DNA: TGTGCCAGCAGCGGGGGGCTCTTGTCACATGAAGCTTTCTTT; CDR3 protein: CASSGGLLSHEAFF
V gene: TRBV7-9; clone size: .; J gene: TRBJ1-6; D gene: TRBD1; CDR3 DNA: TGTGCCAGCAGCACCGGGACAGGGACACCCCTCCACTTT; CDR3 protein: CASSTGTGTPLHF
V gene: TRBV18; clone size: .; J gene: TRBJ2-1; D gene: .; CDR3 DNA: TGTGCCAGCTCACCATTTACACGATCCAGCGGTGAGCAGTTCTTC; CDR3 protein: CASSPFTRSSGEQFF
V gene: TRBV2; clone size: .; J gene: TRBJ2-6; D gene: .; CDR3 DNA: TGTGCCAGCAGAGATCGCACAGGTAACTCTGGGGCCAACGTCCTGACTTTC; CDR3 protein: CASRDRTGNSGANVLTF
V gene: TRBV7-9; clone size: .; J gene: TRBJ1-3; D gene: .; CDR3 DNA: TGTGCCAGCCTCGTGGGGGCGGGAAACACCATATATTTT; CDR3 protein: CASLVGAGNTIYF
V gene: TRBV2; clone size: .; J gene: TRBJ2-7; D gene: TRBD1; CDR3 DNA: TGTGCCAGCGCCTTGGGGACAGGGAACTACGAGCAGTACTTC; CDR3 protein: CASALGTGNYEQYF
V gene: TRBV5-6; clone size: .; J gene: TRBJ1-6; D gene: .; CDR3 DNA: TGTGCCAGCAGCTTGGCCTCGGGATCACCCCTCCACTTT; CDR3 protein: CASSLASGSPLHF
V gene: TRBV2; clone size: .; J gene: TRBJ1-5; D gene: TRBD1; CDR3 DNA: TGTGCCAGCAACTACAGGGGGCCATCTCAGCCCCAGCATTTT; CDR3 protein: CASNYRGPSQPQHF
V gene: TRBV9; clone size: .; J gene: TRBJ2-1; D gene: .; CDR3 DNA: TGTGCCAGCAGCGTAGCCGGCGGGCATGAGCAGTTCTTC; CDR3 protein: CASSVAGGHEQFF
V gene: TRBV6-5; clone size: .; J gene: TRBJ2-1; D gene: .; CDR3 DNA: TGTGCCAGCAGCCAAACCGGGAGTGAGCAGTTCTTC; CDR3 protein: CASSQTGSEQFF
V gene: TRBV2; clone size: .; J gene: TRBJ1-5; D gene: .; CDR3 DNA: TGTGCCAGCAGTGATCAGGCAGGGGCGCATCAGCCCCAGCATTTT; CDR3 protein: CASSDQAGAHQPQHF
V gene: TRBV11-2; clone size: .; J gene: TRBJ1-6; D gene: .; CDR3 DNA: TGTGCCAGCAGCTTAGAGCGTTGGTCACCCCTCCACTTT; CDR3 protein: CASSLERWSPLHF
V gene: TRBV5-6; clone size: few; J gene: TRBJ2-5; D gene: TRBD2; CDR3 DNA: TGTGCCAGCAGCTTGGCTAGCGGAGCACAAGAGACCCAGTACTTC; CDR3 protein: CASSLASGAQETQYF
V gene: TRBV7-9; clone size: .; J gene: TRBJ1-2; D gene: .; CDR3 DNA: TGTGCCAGCAGCTTAACTAGGGACTCCCCGGGTCATGGCTACACCTTC; CDR3 protein: CASSLTRDSPGHGYTF